The T cell receptor beta chain under discussion was sequenced for a study of T cell responses to AZD1222 COVID-19 vaccine. Study-level findings and limits: Repertoires were sampled only after the peak T cell response. The study found vaccine-associated CD4 TCRs spanning spike, dominant at 160-218 and 743-854. Donors were mostly white British, more females; clonal diversity possibly underestimated.

Points on this clone: Its antigen is still unknown.

The CDR3 runs 11 residues. Germline CDR1 SQVTM, CDR2 ANQGSEA. The J segment lost 4 bases and the V segment lost 6 bases, leaving 3 bases of the junction unmatched. Profiled with immunoSEQ multiplex PCR; TCRdb holds only in-frame clones, not every one. The sample has some 140,000 clones, around 93% seen once. This clonotype originated in an adult who received the AZD1222 COVID-19 vaccine. Sequencing used peripheral blood, obtained 28 days after the second AZD1222 dose. This chain uses TRBV29-1 with TRBJ2-7, with 7 bases lining up with TRBD1. The CDR3 protein is CSVGTDYEQYF. CDR3 in DNA: TGCAGCGTGGGGACAGATTACGAGCAGTACTTC.